Listed below are T cell receptor beta chains from one sample, sequenced in a study of T-cell memory formation after mild COVID-19. TCRdb independently ran MiXCR on the 5' RACE reads; one entry per CDR3 protein. The sample shows hundreds of thousands of distinct CDR3 sequences, over 15% of them seen only once. Material for sequencing was PBMCs or a T cell subset sorted from them (not recorded which). The receptors stem from an adult woman who had mild COVID-19 (a few samples of this study predate the infection). Cell type and time point are not known. Both conserved end residues are part of each CDR3. The order of the fields is J gene, V gene, clone size, D gene, CDR3 DNA, CDR3 protein. A D gene is named only where the DNA matches it firmly. Some rows have no size entry. The others give once, few or many, or a class for an expanded clone.

>TRBJ2-2|TRBV28|.|TRBD2
TGTGCCAGCAGTTCCGCGGGGGGGAACACCGGGGAGCTGTTTTTT
CASSSAGGNTGELFF
>TRBJ2-5|TRBV21-1|few|.
TGTGCCAGCAGCATAGCCGGGACTAGCGGGGGGACACAAGAGACCCAGTACTTC
CASSIAGTSGGTQETQYF
>TRBJ2-7|TRBV10-2|few|.
TGCGCCAGCAGTGATAGGGTGAGGGACTCCTACGAGCAGTACTTC
CASSDRVRDSYEQYF
>TRBJ2-7|TRBV6-1|few|TRBD2
TGTGCCAGCTATCTCACTAGCGGGGGGACTCGGGGCTACGAGCAGTACTTC
CASYLTSGGTRGYEQYF
>TRBJ1-5|TRBV20-1|few|.
TGCAGTGCCCGCGGGACATTAAGCAATCAGCCCCAGCATTTT
CSARGTLSNQPQHF
>TRBJ2-1|TRBV4-3|few|TRBD2
TGCGCCAGCAGCCAAGATAGAGGGACTAGCGGGAATGAGCAGTTCTTC
CASSQDRGTSGNEQFF
>TRBJ1-1|TRBV10-3|few|.
TGTGCCATCAAACCGGGGCTGGGAAACACTGAAGCTTTCTTT
CAIKPGLGNTEAFF
>TRBJ2-7|TRBV20-1|.|.
TGCAGTGCTAGTCCGGGACCGACCTACGAGCAGTACTTC
CSASPGPTYEQYF
>TRBJ2-1|TRBV7-2|.|.
TGTGCCAGCAGCTCAGGTGTCTATTACAATGAGCAGTTCTTC
CASSSGVYYNEQFF
>TRBJ1-1|TRBV12-3/TRBV12-4|.|.
TGTGCCAGCAGTTTACGCTGGGCTGAAGCTTTCTTT
CASSLRWAEAFF
>TRBJ2-1|TRBV9|.|.
TGTGCCAGCAGCGTAGAAGGTAGCGGCCTCAATGAGCAGTTCTTC
CASSVEGSGLNEQFF
>TRBJ1-4|TRBV3-1|few|TRBD1
TGTGCCAGCAGCCAACTTACCCTCTCTGGACAGGGTAGCGGAAAACTGTTTTTT
CASSQLTLSGQGSGKLFF
>TRBJ2-1|TRBV20-1|many|TRBD2
TGCAGTGCTAGAGAAAGCGGGAGCTACAATGAGCAGTTCTTC
CSARESGSYNEQFF
>TRBJ2-7|TRBV11-2|.|TRBD2
TGTGCCAGCAGCCTCCGGGACTACTCCTACGAGCAGTACTTC
CASSLRDYSYEQYF
>TRBJ1-5|TRBV30|once|.
TGTGCCTGGAGTGTGGCAGGGAGCAATCAGCCCCAGCATTTT
CAWSVAGSNQPQHF
>TRBJ2-1|TRBV11-2|.|TRBD2
TGTGCCAGCAGCACCGGGACTAGCGGGGGCTCCTACAATGAGCAGTTCTTC
CASSTGTSGGSYNEQFF
>TRBJ1-1|TRBV3-1|few|.
TGTGCCAGCAGCCTAAAACAGATGAACACTGAAGCTTTCTTT
CASSLKQMNTEAFF
>TRBJ1-5|TRBV27|few|.
TGTGCCAGCAGTTTATTGGGCGGGGATCAACATTTT
CASSLLGGDQHF
>TRBJ2-7|TRBV4-1|few|.
TGCGCCAGCAGCCAAGACCATCCGGGCCGCTCCTACGAGCAGTACTTC
CASSQDHPGRSYEQYF
>TRBJ1-2|TRBV7-3|few|.
TGTGCCAGCAGCGCCGGCGGGGGGAACTATGGCTACACCTTC
CASSAGGGNYGYTF
>TRBJ2-7|TRBV12-3/TRBV12-4|.|.
TGTGCCAGCAGTTCCCCGGGACCCCAGGACTTC
CASSSPGPQDF
>TRBJ2-7|TRBV6-2/TRBV6-3|.|.
TGTGCCAGCAGTTACTCATTTGCGGAGCCGTCCTCCTACGAGCAGTACTTC
CASSYSFAEPSSYEQYF
>TRBJ1-6|TRBV7-3|few|.
TGTGCCAGCAGCGCTGGACAGTCCTCACCCCTCCACTTT
CASSAGQSSPLHF
>TRBJ1-2|TRBV5-1|many|TRBD1
TGCGCCAGCAGGCCAGGGGGAGATGGCTACACCTTC
CASRPGGDGYTF
>TRBJ2-5|TRBV18|.|.
TGTGCCAGCTCACCACCCACTAGGGCGGAGACCCAGTACTTC
CASSPPTRAETQYF
>TRBJ2-1|TRBV6-5|few|.
TGTGCCAGCAGTTACGGTCGGGGTGAGCAGTTCTTC
CASSYGRGEQFF
>TRBJ2-7|TRBV7-2|few|TRBD2
TGTGCCAGCAGCCCGTGGACTAGCGGGAGGAACGAGCAGTACTTC
CASSPWTSGRNEQYF
>TRBJ2-1|TRBV9|.|TRBD2
TGTGCCAGCAGCCCCGGGCTAGCGGGAGTAAGCCGTGAGCAGTTCTTC
CASSPGLAGVSREQFF
>TRBJ2-1|TRBV7-2|.|.
TGTGCCAGCAGTCTGGGACCTCCGTATGAGCAGTTCTTC
CASSLGPPYEQFF
>TRBJ1-5|TRBV2|few|TRBD1
TGTGCCAGCAGGCGACAGGGGGGCGAAAATCAGCCCCAGCATTTT
CASRRQGGENQPQHF
>TRBJ1-1|TRBV18|few|TRBD1
TGTGCCAGCTCACTTAGGCAGGGGGCTGATGAAGCTTTCTTT
CASSLRQGADEAFF